This T cell receptor beta chain was captured by sequencing in a study of beta chain features in type 1 diabetes. The entirety of the isolated RNA underwent reverse transcription, so expressed TCRB transcripts were sequenced. Method: immunoSEQ multiplex PCR; TCRdb's copy keeps in-frame clones and lacks some. Of roughly 330,000 clones in the sample, roughly 14% were seen once. The V gene lost 2 bases and the J gene lost 7 bases, with 12 bases spanning the gap. The CDR3 sequence is 13 residues long. The germline CDR1 and CDR2 sequences are GTSNPN and SVGIG (reference sequence). This clone was seen ten or more times. Antigen specificity is unknown. Regarding the study as a whole: TCRB CDR3s from Type 1 diabetes patients were moderately but significantly shorter in all four CD4+ subsets. PCR might preferentially amplify shorter templates, equally in patients and controls.

V gene TRBV30 combines with J gene TRBJ1-5, with D possibly TRBD1 on 5 matching bases. Sequencing was done on a sample of naive CD4+ T cells from blood. The clonotype comes from a woman under 30 with type 1 diabetes. The CDR3 nucleotides read TGTGCCTGGAGTAGGGGCGCCGGACAGCCCCAGCATTTT. It yields the protein CAWSRGAGQPQHF.